The 14 T cell receptor beta chains reported below all come from one sample, sequenced in a study of memory CD4+ T cells and cytomegalovirus serostatus. This table comes from immunoSEQ multiplex PCR, and its TCRdb copy is limited to in-frame clones, with some not included. The sample lists around 60,000 clones; around 86% were seen once. Single viable CD3+CD4+CD8-CD45RO+ cells were sorted as the memory CD4+ T cells. The source material was memory CD4+ T cells from blood. These receptors originate from an adult in good health and CMV-seronegative.

This chain uses TRBV19 with TRBJ2-3, with 8 bases matching TRBD2. V lost 2 bases, J lost 3 bases, and 19 bases stayed unmatched. The CDR3 sequence is 20 residues long. CDR1 and CDR2 (germline): LNHDA, SQIVND (reference sequence). The CDR3 nucleotides are TGTGCCAGTAGTATAAGCGGCTCGGGGGGGATAGCGGGGTTTACAGATACGCAGTATTTT. Translated: CASSISGSGGIAGFTDTQYF.

The chain employs TRBV30 and TRBJ1-4, with D perhaps TRBD1 (5 bases). This CDR3 region has 13 residues. Trimming took 3 bases from V and 3 from J, leaving 8 bases between them. Germline V gene lookup returns CDR1 GTSNPN and CDR2 SVGIG (reference sequence). The CDR3 DNA reads as TGTGCCTGGAGGACAGTGGCTAATGAAAAACTGTTTTTT. This encodes CAWRTVANEKLFF.

V is TRBV7-3 and J is TRBJ2-1, with D possibly TRBD2 on 5 matching bases. Germline V CDR1 and CDR2: SGHTA, FQGTGA. V lost 5 bases, J lost 0 bases, and 11 bases lay in between. The CDR3 extends over 15 amino acids. CDR3 nucleotides: TGTGCCAGCAGCGGGAGCCCGAGCTCCTACAATGAGCAGTTCTTC. Translating it yields CASSGSPSSYNEQFF.

The table lists this clone with a few counts. This chain joins TRBV6-6 and TRBJ1-2; D is possibly TRBD1 (6 bases). The V end was cut by 7 bases, the J end by 4 bases, with 16 bases between. This CDR3 is 14 amino acids long. The germline gives CDR1 MNHNY, CDR2 SVGAGI (reference sequence). Written as DNA, the CDR3 is TGTGCCAGCACCCCCAGGGGACGAGGCTATGGCTACACCTTC. Its translation: CASTPRGRGYGYTF.

The V call is TRBV28, the J call TRBJ2-1; 13 bases fit TRBD2. Germline CDR1 MDHEN, CDR2 SYDVKM. V trimming: 5 bases; J trimming: 9 bases; junction bases outside the gene matches: 19. The CDR3 consists of 19 residues. In DNA form, the CDR3 reads TGTGCCAGCAGTCTCCTGGGACTAGCGGGACCCCGGCTTGAAGGTGAGCAGTTCTTC. Translated: CASSLLGLAGPRLEGEQFF.

The CDR3: CASSFRGNNQPQHF. As DNA, the CDR3 is TGTGCCAGCAGCTTTCGGGGGAACAATCAGCCCCAGCATTTT. The J gene is TRBJ1-5, the V gene TRBV5-8, with a weak D call TRBD1 (5 bases). V lost 2 bases and J lost 3, with 9 bases in between. This CDR3 is 14 amino acids long. CDR1 and CDR2 from the germline V gene are SGHTS and YDEGEE.

The rearrangement links TRBV11-2 to TRBJ2-1, with TRBD2 matching over 7 bases. CDR3 length equals 16 residues. Germline CDR1 SGHAT, CDR2 FQNNGV. Trimming took 4 bases from V and 4 from J; bases not matched to a gene: 10. The CDR3 nucleotides read TGTGCCAGCAGCTGGGGGGGGGAATCTACATACAATGAGCAGTTCTTC. This gives the protein CASSWGGESTYNEQFF.

The rearrangement joins TRBV30 to TRBJ1-2, with D tentatively TRBD1 (5 bases). The CDR3 is 13 amino acids. The germline V gene encodes CDR1 GTSNPN and CDR2 SVGIG (reference sequence). V was cut by 2 bases and J by 4 bases, with 11 bases left in between. CDR3 amino acids: CAWSLVGTYGYTF. CDR3 DNA sequence: TGTGCCTGGAGTCTTGTGGGGACCTATGGCTACACCTTC.

The chain joins TRBV2 to TRBJ2-2; 7 nucleotides line up with TRBD1. Per the germline V gene, CDR1 is SNHLY and CDR2 is FYNNEI. Germline trimming cut 5 bases from V and 4 bases from J; bases unmatched to any gene: 7. The CDR3 extends over 15 amino acids. The CDR3 spells CASSWAGTVTGELFF. CDR3 bases: TGTGCCAGCAGTTGGGCAGGGACAGTCACCGGGGAGCTGTTTTTT.

The chain joins TRBV7-3 to TRBJ2-2, with 8 bases identical to TRBD2. With 3 bases clipped from V and 5 bases from J, the junction kept 2 bases outside the gene matches. Germline V gene data show CDR1 as SGHTA and CDR2 as FQGTGA. CDR3 size: 14 residues. CDR3 sequence reads: CASSLGLDTGELFF. The CDR3 DNA sequence: TGTGCCAGCAGCTTGGGACTAGATACCGGGGAGCTGTTTTTT.

This clone was counted between two and nine times. The chain carries TRBV9 and TRBJ2-5, with 10 bases identical to TRBD1. V shed 5 bases and J 5 bases; nucleotides not matched to a gene: 6. CDR3 size: 14 residues. The germline V gene has CDR1 SGDLS and CDR2 YYNGEE. The CDR3, as DNA: TGTGCCAGCAGTGGGACAGGGGTTAGGGAGACCCAGTACTTC. It is translated as CASSGTGVRETQYF. Filled out from reference TRBV9 and TRBJ2-5, the complete variable domain reads DSGVTQTPKHLITATGQRVTLRCSPRSGDLSVYWYQQSLDQGLQFLIQYYNGEERAKGNILERFSAQQFPDLHSELNLSSLELGDSALYFCASSGTGVRETQYFGPGTRLLVL.

This clone was recorded only once. This chain links TRBV30 with TRBJ2-1; 9 positions agree with TRBD2. The length of the CDR3 is 23 residues. Germline CDR1 is GTSNPN and CDR2 is SVGIG (reference sequence). The J segment lost 1 base and the V segment lost 1 base, leaving 26 bases of the junction unmatched. CDR3 nucleotide sequence: TGTGCCTGGAGTGGGGACGGTTGGACTAGCGCCCAAATAAGGGTCGGTTCCTACAATGAGCAGTTCTTC. Translation: CAWSGDGWTSAQIRVGSYNEQFF.

The chain is built from TRBV2 and TRBJ2-7, with TRBD1 matching over 7 bases. V was pared by 4 bases and J by 5 bases, with 14 bases of the junction left unmatched. This CDR3 has 16 residues. CDR1 SNHLY and CDR2 FYNNEI come from the germline V gene. The CDR3 region has the DNA TGTGCCAGCAGTGCCACAGGGGCAAGAGGTACTAACGAGCAGTACTTC. Protein: CASSATGARGTNEQYF.

CDR3 in DNA: TGTGCCAGCAGCTTGGGGACAGAGACCTACGAGCAGTACTTC. It translates to CASSLGTETYEQYF. The chain links TRBV5-6 to TRBJ2-7; D possibly corresponds to TRBD1 (6 bases). Trimming pared 0 bases from V and 2 bases from J, leaving 9 bases between. There are 14 residues in the CDR3. Germline V lookup: CDR1 SGHDT, CDR2 YYEEEE.